These T cell receptor beta chains were read from a single sample in a study of identical twins. A single record per CDR3 protein comes from TCRdb applying MiXCR to the 5' RACE reads. Among some 96,000 distinct CDR3 sequences listed, just under 6% were seen once. The sequenced sample consisted of memory T cells sorted from blood. These receptors originate from a woman in her fifties or sixties in good health. The CDR3 runs from the conserved cysteine through the conserved F or W. Each record gives: clone size, V gene, CDR3 protein. For some rows the clone size is stated as once, few or many, or as a class when expanded; others skip it.

clone size: many
V gene: TRBV3-1
CDR3 protein: CASSPAPTGETQYF

clone size: many
V gene: TRBV15
CDR3 protein: CATSRRAESDTQYF

clone size: many
V gene: TRBV5-1
CDR3 protein: CASSTDRGLGEFF

clone size: many
V gene: TRBV7-6
CDR3 protein: CASSSIPGQGAKEAFF

clone size: many
V gene: TRBV18
CDR3 protein: CASSPLEGMGANVLTF

clone size: -
V gene: TRBV20-1
CDR3 protein: CSASSPFADSPLHF

clone size: many
V gene: TRBV25-1
CDR3 protein: CASSEQLGNEQFF

clone size: many
V gene: TRBV14
CDR3 protein: CASKFSLNTEAFF

clone size: many
V gene: TRBV2
CDR3 protein: CASRKLVMGHTDTQYF

clone size: many
V gene: TRBV14
CDR3 protein: CASSHQLAWNIQYF

clone size: many
V gene: TRBV5-1
CDR3 protein: CASGPGQEFTGELFF